This passage covers 19 T cell receptor beta chains from one sample sequenced in a study of blood T cell repertoires in COVID-19. Measured with immunoSEQ multiplex PCR; TCRdb has only the in-frame clones, and not every one. The repertoire includes 150,000 to 200,000 clones, 88% of them detected once, and 5% to 6.5% sits in the top ten. The sequenced sample consisted of peripheral blood. The receptors originated from a man aged 40-49 years with active or convalescent COVID-19.

This clone has just one count. The chain is built from TRBV7-9 and TRBJ2-5, with D perhaps TRBD1 (6 bases). CDR1 SEHNR and CDR2 FQNEAQ come from the germline V gene (reference sequence). Between the trimmed V and J ends, which lost 4 bases and 0 bases, there was a span of 12 bases. The CDR3 extends over 15 amino acids. The CDR3 region is CASSYLRTDQETQYF. The CDR3 coding sequence is TGTGCCAGCAGCTACTTACGGACAGACCAAGAGACCCAGTACTTC.

The rearrangement joins TRBV18 to TRBJ1-1; D not resolved. Germline V gene sequence: CDR1 KGHSH, CDR2 LQKENI. The CDR3 has 13 amino acids. Trimming cost V 10 bases and J 1 base, with 13 bases left between them. For the CDR3, the DNA is TGTGCCACCAGCGCCAGATCGAACACTGAAGCTTTCTTT. It encodes CATSARSNTEAFF.

This chain connects TRBV3-1 (or the pseudogene TRBV3-2) to TRBJ2-3; the D is unclear. V dropped 0 bases and J dropped 4 bases, with 14 bases sitting between them. Germline CDR1 and CDR2: LGHDT and YNNKEL (reference sequence). The CDR3 sequence is 16 residues long. Here the CDR3 reads CASSQDSTIRADTQYF. Written as DNA, the CDR3 is TGTGCCAGCAGCCAAGATTCTACTATCCGAGCAGATACGCAGTATTTT.

The rearrangement joins TRBV3-1 (or the pseudogene TRBV3-2) to TRBJ2-5; the match to TRBD2 covers 11 bases. V trimming: 0 bases; J trimming: 5 bases; junction bases outside the gene matches: 5. Germline lookup yields CDR1 LGHDT and CDR2 YNNKEL (reference sequence). The CDR3 runs to 16 residues. CDR3 protein: CASSQEWTSGPETQYF. CDR3 in DNA: TGTGCCAGCAGCCAAGAATGGACTAGCGGGCCTGAGACCCAGTACTTC.

This chain uses TRBV18 with TRBJ1-6, with TRBD1 matching over 7 bases. From germline, CDR1 is KGHSH and CDR2 LQKENI. The CDR3 runs to 15 residues. The ends lost 8 bases at V and 8 bases at J; junction bases unmatched: 12. CDR3 amino acids: CASTTTGQHYSPLHF. The CDR3 nucleotides are TGTGCCAGCACTACGACGGGACAGCACTATTCACCCCTCCACTTT.

The chain is built from TRBV11-1 and TRBJ2-1, with 11 bases that match TRBD1. Germline-derived CDR1 and CDR2 are SGHAT and FQDESV (reference sequence). The trim removed 5 bases at V and 8 bases at J, leaving 11 bases unmatched. The CDR3 contains 16 residues. CDR3 sequence reads: CASSTPGQGVSYEQFF. In nucleotides, the CDR3 is TGTGCCAGCAGCACTCCGGGACAGGGGGTTTCGTATGAGCAGTTCTTC.

This clone has more than one count but fewer than ten. This chain connects TRBV27 to TRBJ1-2; weak D call: TRBD1 (6 bases). The CDR3 has 17 residues. Germline assignment: CDR1 MNHEY and CDR2 SMNVEV (reference sequence). V was clipped by 2 bases and J by 4 bases, with 20 bases between them. The CDR3 is CASSLAPPGTPFYGYTF. CDR3 in DNA: TGTGCCAGCAGTTTAGCCCCCCCTGGGACACCCTTCTATGGCTACACCTTC.

The genes are TRBV5-5 and TRBJ1-4, with D unclear. Germline-derived CDR1 and CDR2 are SGHKS and YYEKEE (reference sequence). The germline V and J ends were trimmed by 1 base and 7 bases, with 14 bases remaining between them. The CDR3 has 15 residues. CDR3 in amino acids: CASSLSWQVAEKLFF. Here the CDR3 DNA reads TGTGCCAGCAGCTTGAGTTGGCAGGTTGCTGAAAAACTGTTTTTT.

The rearrangement links TRBV9 to TRBJ2-5; maybe TRBD1 (6 bases). From germline, CDR1 is SGDLS and CDR2 YYNGEE. CDR3 length equals 17 residues. V was clipped by 0 bases and J by 5 bases, with 20 bases between them. CDR3 coding DNA: TGTGCCAGCAGCGTAGGTTGGGGGCTCGATGGATCGGAGACCCAGTACTTC. It codes for CASSVGWGLDGSETQYF.

The chain couples TRBV5-1 to TRBJ2-7; 7 nucleotides align to TRBD1. V lost 4 bases and J lost 5; bases outside the gene matches: 6. Germline V gene sequence: CDR1 SGHRS, CDR2 YFSETQ. The CDR3 is 13 amino acids. The CDR3 DNA sequence: TGCGCCAGCAGCCAACAGGGGTCCGACGAGCAGTACTTC. Translation gives CASSQQGSDEQYF.

The chain is built from TRBV9 and TRBJ2-7; possible D gene TRBD1, 6 bases. Per germline, CDR1 SGDLS and CDR2 YYNGEE. This CDR3 is built from 14 residues. V dropped 3 bases and J dropped 0 bases, with 10 bases sitting between them. Here the CDR3 DNA reads TGTGCCAGCAGCGGCACAGGGCACTCCTACGAGCAGTACTTC. As protein: CASSGTGHSYEQYF.

The genes are TRBV5-1 and TRBJ2-3; D is unclear. V lost 1 base, J lost 2 bases, and 8 bases lay in between. In germline, CDR1 is SGHRS, CDR2 YFSETQ. CDR3 length equals 14 residues. The CDR3 coding sequence is TGCGCCAGCAGCTTGAACAGACCCACAGATACGCAGTATTTT. It specifies CASSLNRPTDTQYF.

The genes are TRBV19 and TRBJ2-6; a possible D gene is TRBD1 (5 bases). V was trimmed by 7 bases and J by 0 bases, leaving 25 bases between them. The CDR3 sequence is 20 residues long. Germline CDR1 is LNHDA and CDR2 is SQIVND (reference sequence). This chain's CDR3 is CASIPATPTDISSGANVLTF. In nucleotides, the CDR3 is TGTGCCAGTATTCCCGCAACCCCGACAGATATCTCCTCTGGGGCCAACGTCCTGACTTTC. Full variable domain (missing parts from reference TRBV19 and TRBJ2-6): DGGITQSPKYLFRKEGQNVTLSCEQNLNHDAMYWYRQDPGQGLRLIYYSQIVNDFQKGDIAEGYSVSREKKESFPLTVTSAQKNPTAFYLCASIPATPTDISSGANVLTFGAGSRLTVL.

The chain couples TRBV4-2 to TRBJ2-7; TRBD1 might be the D (5 bases). The length of the CDR3 is 14 residues. In germline, CDR1 is LGHNA, CDR2 YNFKEQ. V was clipped by 1 base and J by 2 bases, with 9 bases between them. The CDR3 spells CASSQVQGTYEQYF. The CDR3, as DNA: TGTGCCAGCAGCCAAGTGCAGGGCACCTACGAGCAGTACTTC.

This clone appeared a single time. The rearrangement links TRBV5-4 to TRBJ1-1, with D unresolved. CDR3 length: 12 residues. V shed 2 bases and J shed 1 base, with 3 bases lying between them. Germline values: CDR1 SGHNT, CDR2 YYREEE (reference sequence). CDR3 nucleotide sequence: TGTGCCAGCAGCTTTCAGAACACTGAAGCTTTCTTT. This translates into CASSFQNTEAFF.

The V call is TRBV7-9, the J call TRBJ2-7, with 7 bases matching TRBD1. The germline CDR1 and CDR2 sequences are SEHNR and FQNEAQ (reference sequence). V dropped 6 bases and J dropped 2; count of bases not matched to a gene: 10. The CDR3 consists of 15 residues. The CDR3, as DNA: TGTGCCAGCAGTCAGACAGGGATGGTAGCCTACGAGCAGTACTTC. As protein: CASSQTGMVAYEQYF.

The chain employs TRBV3-1 (or the pseudogene TRBV3-2) and TRBJ1-2; no definite D call. The CDR3 covers 13 residues. With 4 bases removed from V and 3 bases from J, the gap between germline ends came to 9 bases. CDR1 is LGHDT, CDR2 YNNKEL, per germline (reference sequence). For the CDR3, the DNA is TGTGCCAGCAGCCCCGGAGCCCACTATGGCTACACCTTC. Translating gives CASSPGAHYGYTF.

V gene TRBV19 combines with J gene TRBJ1-4, with TRBD1 matching 10 bases. Germline V lookup: CDR1 LNHDA, CDR2 SQIVND (reference sequence). Trimming took 6 bases from V and 5 from J; bases not matched to a gene: 9. The CDR3 spans 16 residues. The CDR3 spells CASSHNPGQGNEKLFF. The CDR3 coding sequence is TGTGCCAGTAGCCATAACCCGGGACAGGGGAATGAAAAACTGTTTTTT.

The chain carries TRBV7-2 and TRBJ2-7; TRBD1 matches 10 bases. The CDR3 totals 14 residues. The trim removed 8 bases at V and 6 bases at J, leaving 10 bases unmatched. Germline CDR1 is SGHTA and CDR2 is FQGNSA. The DNA for the CDR3 is TGTGCCAGCCTTCCGGGACAGGGGTGGCCCGAGCAGTACTTC. Translated: CASLPGQGWPEQYF.